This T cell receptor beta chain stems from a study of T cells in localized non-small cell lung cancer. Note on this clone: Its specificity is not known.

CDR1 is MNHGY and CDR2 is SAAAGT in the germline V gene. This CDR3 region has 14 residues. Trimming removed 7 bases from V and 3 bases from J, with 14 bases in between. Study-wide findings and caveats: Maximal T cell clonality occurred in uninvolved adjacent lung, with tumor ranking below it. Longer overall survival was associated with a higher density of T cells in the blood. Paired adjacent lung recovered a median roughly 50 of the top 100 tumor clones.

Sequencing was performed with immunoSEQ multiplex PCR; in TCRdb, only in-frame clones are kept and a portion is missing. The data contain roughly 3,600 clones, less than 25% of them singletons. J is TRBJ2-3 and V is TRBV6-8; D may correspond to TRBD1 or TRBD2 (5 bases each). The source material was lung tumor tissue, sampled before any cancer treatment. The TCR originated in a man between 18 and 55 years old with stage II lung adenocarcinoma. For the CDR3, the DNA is TGTGCCAGCAACCCTGGGGGAGTTACAGATACGCAGTATTTT. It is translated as CASNPGGVTDTQYF.